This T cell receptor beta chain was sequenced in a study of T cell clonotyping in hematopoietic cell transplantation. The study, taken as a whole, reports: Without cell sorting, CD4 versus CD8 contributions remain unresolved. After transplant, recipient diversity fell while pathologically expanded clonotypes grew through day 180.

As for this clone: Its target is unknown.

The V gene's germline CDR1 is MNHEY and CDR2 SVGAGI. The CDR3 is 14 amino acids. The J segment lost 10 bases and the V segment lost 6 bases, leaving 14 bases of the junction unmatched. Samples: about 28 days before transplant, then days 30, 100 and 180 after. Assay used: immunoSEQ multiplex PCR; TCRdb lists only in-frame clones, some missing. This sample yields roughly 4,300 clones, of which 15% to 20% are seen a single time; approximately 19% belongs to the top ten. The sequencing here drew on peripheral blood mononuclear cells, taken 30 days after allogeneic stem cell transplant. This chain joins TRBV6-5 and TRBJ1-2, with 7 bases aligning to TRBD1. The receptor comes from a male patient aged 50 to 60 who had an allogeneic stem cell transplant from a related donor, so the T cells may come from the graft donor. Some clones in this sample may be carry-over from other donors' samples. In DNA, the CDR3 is TGTGCCAGCAGCTCATGGAAGACAGGGATTAACTACACCTTC. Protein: CASSSWKTGINYTF.